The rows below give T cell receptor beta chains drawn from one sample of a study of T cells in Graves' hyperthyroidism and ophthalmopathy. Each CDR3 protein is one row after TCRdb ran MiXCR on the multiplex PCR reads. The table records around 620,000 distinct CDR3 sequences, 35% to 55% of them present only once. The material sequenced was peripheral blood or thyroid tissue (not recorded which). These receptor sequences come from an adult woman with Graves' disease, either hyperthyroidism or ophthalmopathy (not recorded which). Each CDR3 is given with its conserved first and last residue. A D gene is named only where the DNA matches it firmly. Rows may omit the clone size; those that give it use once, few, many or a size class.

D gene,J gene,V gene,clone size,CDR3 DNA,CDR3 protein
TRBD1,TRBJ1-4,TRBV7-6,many,TGTGCCAGCAGCTTAACGGACAGGGGGCATGAAAAACTGTTTTTT,CASSLTDRGHEKLFF
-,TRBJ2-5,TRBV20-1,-,TGCAGTGCTTCCATGGGACGGGCCCCAGAGACCCAGTACTTC,CSASMGRAPETQYF
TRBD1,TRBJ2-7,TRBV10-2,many,TGCGCCAGCAGCGAACGGGACAGGGGCTACGAGCAGTACTTC,CASSERDRGYEQYF
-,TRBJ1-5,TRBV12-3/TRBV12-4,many,TGTGCCAGCAGTTTTTGGGGCGGCAATCAGCCCCAGCATTTT,CASSFWGGNQPQHF
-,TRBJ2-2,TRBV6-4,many,TGTGCCAGCAGTGAGGACAAGCAAACGAACACCGGGGAGCTGTTTTTT,CASSEDKQTNTGELFF
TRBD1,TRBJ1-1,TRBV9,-,TGTGCCAGCAGCGTAGTTCTTCCGGGACAGGGGAGGGCTGAAGCTTTCTTT,CASSVVLPGQGRAEAFF
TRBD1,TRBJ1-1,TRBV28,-,TGTGCCAGCAGACAACAGGGGGCGGATGAAGCTTTCTTT,CASRQQGADEAFF
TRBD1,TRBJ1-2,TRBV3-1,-,TGTGCCAGCAGCCGACGGGACAGGGCGGGTGGCTACACCTTC,CASSRRDRAGGYTF
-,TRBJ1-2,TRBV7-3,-,TGTGCCAGCAGCTTAGGCCCTGCGGGAGGAGAGGGGGGCTACACCTTC,CASSLGPAGGEGGYTF
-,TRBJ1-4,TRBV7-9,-,TGTGCCAGCAGCTTCGGAGATGACAGGAATGAAAAACTGTTTTTT,CASSFGDDRNEKLFF
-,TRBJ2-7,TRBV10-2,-,TGTGCCAGCAGTTTGAAGCGCCAATACGAGCAGTACTTC,CASSLKRQYEQYF
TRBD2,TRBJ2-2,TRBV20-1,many,TGCAGTGCTAGAGATGGCGGGAGCAAGTCCGGGGAGCTGTTTTTT,CSARDGGSKSGELFF
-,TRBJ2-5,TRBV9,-,TGTGCCAGCAGCCAAGGGGCCAGTGAAGAGACCCAGTACTTC,CASSQGASEETQYF
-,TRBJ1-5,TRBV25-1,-,TGTGCCAGCAGTGACCATGAGTGGGGGTATAGCAATCAGCCCCAGCATTTT,CASSDHEWGYSNQPQHF
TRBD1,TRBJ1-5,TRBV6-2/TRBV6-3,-,TGTGCCAGCAGTGGGACAGGGATATATAGCAATCAGCCCCAGCATTTT,CASSGTGIYSNQPQHF
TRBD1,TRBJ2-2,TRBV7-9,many,TGTGCCAGCAGATCCGGGACAGCGAACACCGGGGAGCTGTTTTTT,CASRSGTANTGELFF
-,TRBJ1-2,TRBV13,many,TGTGCCAGCAGCTTAACTGGACTAGGGGGCTACACCTTC,CASSLTGLGGYTF
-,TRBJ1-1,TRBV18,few,TGTGCCAGCTCACCTGACACTCAGTTTGGAGCTTTCTTT,CASSPDTQFGAFF
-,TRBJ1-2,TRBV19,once,TGTGCCAGGGGTCGGGGGGATGGCTACACCTTC,CARGRGDGYTF
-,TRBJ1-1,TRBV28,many,TGTGCCAGCACCGGAACAGGGAGCACTGAAGCTTTCTTT,CASTGTGSTEAFF
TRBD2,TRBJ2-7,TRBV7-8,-,TGTGCCAGCAGCTTAGAGCAGCCACTAGCGGCCTACGAGCAGTACTTC,CASSLEQPLAAYEQYF
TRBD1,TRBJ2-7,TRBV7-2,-,TGTGCCAGCAGCTTCGGACAGGTGGGGAACTACGAGCAGTACTTC,CASSFGQVGNYEQYF
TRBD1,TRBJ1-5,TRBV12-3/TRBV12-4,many,TGTGCCAGCAGTTCGAACCGGGACAGATACGTTCAGCCCCAGCATTTT,CASSSNRDRYVQPQHF
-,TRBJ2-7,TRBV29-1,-,TGCAGCAGCCAAGTGGGCAGGGGTTCCTACGAGCAGTACTTC,CSSQVGRGSYEQYF
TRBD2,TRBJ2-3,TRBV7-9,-,TGTGCCAGCAGCCCCCCATCTAGCGGGAGTGCAGATACGCAGTATTTT,CASSPPSSGSADTQYF
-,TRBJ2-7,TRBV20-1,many,TGCAGTGCCCTTCGGGACACGAGCTCCTACGAGCAGTACTTC,CSALRDTSSYEQYF
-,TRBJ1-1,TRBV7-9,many,TGTGCCAGCAGCTGGGGGGAGACTGAAGCTTTCTTT,CASSWGETEAFF
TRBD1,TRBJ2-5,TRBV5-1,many,TGCGCCAGCAGCTTGGAGGGACAGGGTCCGGAGACCCAGTACTTC,CASSLEGQGPETQYF
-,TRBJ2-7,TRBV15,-,TGTGCTACAACCCCCCCTGGTAGGTTACGGAGCTCCTACGAGCAGTACTTC,CATTPPGRLRSSYEQYF
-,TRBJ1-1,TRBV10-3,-,TGTGCCATCAGCGCCCTGGGGATTATGAACACTGAAGCTTTCTTT,CAISALGIMNTEAFF
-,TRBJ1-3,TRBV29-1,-,TGCAGTGTTGAATTGGGTTTAACCATATATTTT,CSVELGLTIYF
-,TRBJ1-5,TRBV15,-,TGTGCCACTAACCGTGGGGGGGGAGATCAGCCCCAGCATTTT,CATNRGGGDQPQHF
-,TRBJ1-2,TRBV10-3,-,TGTGCCATCAGTGAGGTACACAGCGAATATGGCTACACCTTC,CAISEVHSEYGYTF
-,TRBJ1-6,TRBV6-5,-,TGTGCCAGCAGTTACTCTGCGGACCGTATGGACCTCCACTTT,CASSYSADRMDLHF
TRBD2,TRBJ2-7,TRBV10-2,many,TGCGCCAGCAGTGAGTCTATAGGGGCTAGCGGCTCCTACGAGCAGTACTTC,CASSESIGASGSYEQYF
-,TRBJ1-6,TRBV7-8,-,TGTGCCAGCAGCACCCTAAGACCCATTTCAGCCCTCCACTTT,CASSTLRPISALHF
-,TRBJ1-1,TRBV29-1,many,TGCAGCGTTGTTGGTCGGGGGATCGCTGAAGCTTTCTTT,CSVVGRGIAEAFF
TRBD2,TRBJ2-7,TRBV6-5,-,TGTGCCAGCAGTCAAGGAGTAGCGGGAGGACAGTACTTC,CASSQGVAGGQYF
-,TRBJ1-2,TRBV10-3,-,TGTGCCATCAAACAGGCGAGCGGGAACTATGGCTACACCTTC,CAIKQASGNYGYTF
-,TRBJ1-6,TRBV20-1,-,TGCGTGGGAGGGAGGCCGAATTCACCCCTCCACTTT,CVGGRPNSPLHF
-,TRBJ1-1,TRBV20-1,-,TGCAGTGCTAGAGATGAAGACCTGAACACTGAAGCTTTCTTT,CSARDEDLNTEAFF
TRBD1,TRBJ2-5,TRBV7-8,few,TGTGCCAGCAGCTGGGACAGGCAGAAACAAGAGACCCAGTACTTC,CASSWDRQKQETQYF
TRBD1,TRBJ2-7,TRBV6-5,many,TGTGCCACCAGACGACAGGGAACCTACGAGCAGTACTTC,CATRRQGTYEQYF
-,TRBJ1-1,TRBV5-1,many,TGCGCCAGCAGCTTGGGGGGTGGGAGGACTGAAGCTTTCTTT,CASSLGGGRTEAFF
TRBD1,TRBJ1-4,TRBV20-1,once,TGCAGTGCCGTACAGGGGCTCAATGAAAAACTGTTTTTT,CSAVQGLNEKLFF
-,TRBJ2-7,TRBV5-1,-,TGCGCCAGCAGCATCAGGGTCGGGTACGAGCAGTACTTC,CASSIRVGYEQYF
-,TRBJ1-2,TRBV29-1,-,TGCAGCGTTGATCCCCAGGCCGGTGGCTACACCTTC,CSVDPQAGGYTF
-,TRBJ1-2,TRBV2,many,TGTGCCAGCAGGGGGTGGCGGGGGGATAACTATGGCTACACCTTC,CASRGWRGDNYGYTF
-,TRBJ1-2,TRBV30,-,TGTGCCTGGAGTGTACAACTCCCCGGGGGCCGGATGGGCTACACCTTC,CAWSVQLPGGRMGYTF
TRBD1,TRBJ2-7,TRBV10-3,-,TGTGCCACGATGAAGTTGACAGGGGGGGGATACGAGCAGTACTTC,CATMKLTGGGYEQYF
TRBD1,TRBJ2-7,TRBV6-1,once,TGTGCCAGCAGGGACAGGGTCGGGCAGTACTTC,CASRDRVGQYF
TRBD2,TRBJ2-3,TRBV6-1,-,TGTGCCAGCAACAGGCGGGAGCAAGATACGCAGTATTTT,CASNRREQDTQYF
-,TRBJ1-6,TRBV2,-,TGTGCCAGCAGTGCTAGAGTCTACAGGGAATCACCCCTCCACTTT,CASSARVYRESPLHF
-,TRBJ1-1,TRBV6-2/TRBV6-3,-,TGTGCCAGCAGGGAAGGGGGTTGGACTGAAGCTTTCTTT,CASREGGWTEAFF
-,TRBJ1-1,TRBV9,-,TGTGCCAGCAGCGTATGGGGGATTGGTGAAGCTTTCTTT,CASSVWGIGEAFF